These 30 T cell receptor beta chains were sequenced from one sample in a study of CD8 T cells in ankylosing spondylitis. TCRdb analysed the 5' RACE reads with MiXCR anew, one entry per CDR3 protein. The data show some 8,600 distinct CDR3 sequences, about 3.9% seen once. The sample consisted of blood, either unsorted or a sorted T cell fraction (not recorded which). The receptors shown here come from a female donor with ankylosing spondylitis or in good health (not recorded which).

This clonotype is medium-sized. The V gene is TRBV9, the J gene TRBJ2-2; 7 bases line up with TRBD1. The CDR3 runs 16 residues. The trim removed 4 bases at V and 6 bases at J, leaving 12 bases unmatched. CDR1 is SGDLS, CDR2 YYNGEE, per germline. In nucleotides, the CDR3 is TGTGCCAGCAGCATACGAACCACAGGGGCGGCCGGGGAGCTGTTTTTT. Translation: CASSIRTTGAAGELFF. The full variable domain, in which reference TRBV9 and TRBJ2-2 provide the parts outside the CDR3, is DSGVTQTPKHLITATGQRVTLRCSPRSGDLSVYWYQQSLDQGLQFLIQYYNGEERAKGNILERFSAQQFPDLHSELNLSSLELGDSALYFCASSIRTTGAAGELFFGEGSRLTVL.

By share, this clonotype ranks as medium-sized. The CDR3 DNA follows: TGTGCCAGCAGCGTAGGCGGGGACACTGAAGCTTTCTTT. Translating it yields CASSVGGDTEAFF. The V gene is TRBV9, the J gene TRBJ1-1, with D unclear. Germline CDR1 reads SGDLS; CDR2 reads YYNGEE. CDR3 length: 13 residues. Trimming removed 0 bases at V and 3 bases at J, with 6 bases between.

There are many counts of this clonotype. The J gene is TRBJ2-1, the V gene TRBV9; D perhaps matches TRBD2 (6 bases). Per germline, CDR1 SGDLS and CDR2 YYNGEE. This CDR3 has 13 residues. V lost 3 bases and J lost 2, with 6 bases in between. The CDR3 spells CASSGGAYNEQFF. In nucleotides, the CDR3 is TGTGCCAGCAGCGGGGGGGCCTACAATGAGCAGTTCTTC.

This clonotype is deemed medium-sized. This chain links TRBV9 with TRBJ2-7; D possibly corresponds to TRBD1 (5 bases). Germline assignment: CDR1 SGDLS and CDR2 YYNGEE. V dropped 0 bases and J dropped 2 bases, with 9 bases sitting between them. CDR3 length equals 14 residues. This CDR3 reads CASSVDYRTYEQYF. As DNA, the CDR3 is TGTGCCAGCAGCGTAGACTACAGGACCTACGAGCAGTACTTC.

The genes are TRBV9 and TRBJ2-1; 8 bases are shared with TRBD1. The germline V gene has CDR1 SGDLS and CDR2 YYNGEE. CDR3 length: 15 residues. V lost 0 bases to trimming and J lost 12 bases; unmatched junction nucleotides: 11. CDR3 amino acids: CASSVGGQGIAVQFF. Written as DNA, the CDR3 is TGTGCCAGCAGCGTAGGCGGACAGGGTATTGCGGTGCAGTTCTTC.

In its sample, this clonotype is medium-sized. This chain uses TRBV9 with TRBJ2-3, with TRBD1 matching 7 bases. This CDR3 comprises 17 residues. Looked up from germline, CDR1 is SGDLS and CDR2 is YYNGEE. V gave up 3 bases and J gave up 2 bases; unmatched junction bases: 12. The CDR3 coding sequence is TGTGCCAGCAGCGAGGGAAGGGGGCCTCAGCCCACAGATACGCAGTATTTT. This gives the protein CASSEGRGPQPTDTQYF.

This clonotype appeared many times. The chain recombines TRBV9 with TRBJ2-3, with TRBD2 matching over 12 bases. The CDR3 runs to 16 residues. From germline, CDR1 is SGDLS and CDR2 YYNGEE. V lost 3 bases to trimming and J lost 1 base; unmatched junction nucleotides: 3. The CDR3 sequence: CASSETSGGRTDTQYF. CDR3 nucleotide sequence: TGTGCCAGCAGCGAAACTAGCGGGGGGCGCACAGATACGCAGTATTTT.

By proportion, this clonotype is medium-sized (0.01 to 0.1%). The V call is TRBV9, the J call TRBJ1-3, with D hard to call. CDR3 length: 16 residues. Looked up from germline, CDR1 is SGDLS and CDR2 is YYNGEE. V lost 4 bases to trimming and J lost 0 bases, with 14 bases between them. CDR3 coding DNA: TGTGCCAGCAGCCCTTCCGGGTCCCTCTCTGGAAACACCATATATTTT. Its translation is CASSPSGSLSGNTIYF.

This clonotype is medium-sized in the sample. The chain links TRBV9 to TRBJ2-3, with TRBD1 identical over 9 bases. This CDR3 has 16 amino acids. With 4 bases clipped from V and 2 bases from J, the junction kept 8 bases outside the gene matches. CDR1 and CDR2 (germline): SGDLS, YYNGEE. The CDR3 loop reads CASSPGQGPNTDTQYF. CDR3 in DNA: TGTGCCAGCAGCCCAGGACAGGGGCCCAACACAGATACGCAGTATTTT.

The table lists this clonotype with many counts. This rearrangement joins TRBV9 to TRBJ2-6; tentative D call: TRBD1 (5 bases). The CDR3 is 17 amino acids. With 2 bases removed from V and 0 bases from J, the gap between germline ends came to 12 bases. Per the germline V gene, CDR1 is SGDLS and CDR2 is YYNGEE. DNA for the CDR3: TGTGCCAGCAGCGTGGACATGACCCCCTCTGGGGCCAACGTCCTGACTTTC. Amino acids: CASSVDMTPSGANVLTF.

In its sample, this clonotype was seen many times. CDR3 amino acids: CASSVYRGLTDTQYF. In DNA, the CDR3 is TGTGCCAGCAGCGTGTACCGGGGATTGACAGATACGCAGTATTTT. This chain joins TRBV9 and TRBJ2-3, with D perhaps matching TRBD2 (5 bases). Germline V gene data show CDR1 as SGDLS and CDR2 as YYNGEE. Between the trimmed V and J ends, which lost 2 bases and 3 bases, there was a span of 13 bases. The CDR3 contains 15 residues. The whole variable domain, remainder taken from reference TRBV9 and TRBJ2-3, is DSGVTQTPKHLITATGQRVTLRCSPRSGDLSVYWYQQSLDQGLQFLIQYYNGEERAKGNILERFSAQQFPDLHSELNLSSLELGDSALYFCASSVYRGLTDTQYFGPGTRLTVL.

This clonotype showed up many times. V gene TRBV9 combines with J gene TRBJ2-1; TRBD2 matches at 15 bases. After removal of 7 bases from V and 9 bases from J, the junction contained 14 bases not matched to a gene. This CDR3 spans 17 amino acids. Per germline, CDR1 SGDLS and CDR2 YYNGEE. The CDR3 loop is CASQTSPGLAGGGEQFF. The CDR3 region has the DNA TGTGCCAGCCAGACCAGCCCGGGACTAGCGGGGGGAGGTGAGCAGTTCTTC.

This clonotype occurred many times. This sequence joins TRBV9 and TRBJ2-1; 7 positions agree with TRBD2. This CDR3 region has 15 residues. V gave up 4 bases and J gave up 5 bases; unmatched junction bases: 9. From germline, CDR1 is SGDLS and CDR2 YYNGEE. The chain's CDR3 is CASSPPASGNNEQFF. In nucleotides, the CDR3 is TGTGCCAGCAGCCCTCCGGCTAGCGGAAACAATGAGCAGTTCTTC.

By share of the sample, this clonotype is medium-sized. The CDR3 DNA follows: TGTGCCAGCAGCGTAGGTCTAGCGGCCGGGGATACGCAGTATTTT. Protein product: CASSVGLAAGDTQYF. The V and J genes are TRBV9 and TRBJ2-3; 7 bases map to TRBD2. Germline CDR1 reads SGDLS; CDR2 reads YYNGEE. This CDR3 contains 15 residues. Trimming at V came to 0 bases and at J to 6 bases, leaving 7 bases not matched to a gene.

This clonotype has a count of ten or more. This rearrangement joins TRBV9 to TRBJ2-2, with 7 bases identical to TRBD2. Germline lookup yields CDR1 SGDLS and CDR2 YYNGEE. The ends lost 0 bases at V and 4 bases at J; junction bases unmatched: 3. The CDR3 length is 15 residues. CDR3 coding DNA: TGTGCCAGCAGCGTAGGATCGGGGGGCACCGGGGAGCTGTTTTTT. Translating it yields CASSVGSGGTGELFF.

In its sample, this clonotype was seen many times. V and J are TRBV9 and TRBJ2-3; 9 bases are shared with TRBD2. There are 16 residues in the CDR3. CDR1 SGDLS and CDR2 YYNGEE come from the germline V gene. V dropped 2 bases and J dropped 4; count of bases not matched to a gene: 8. The CDR3 here is CASSVRLSGGADTQYF. The CDR3 nucleotides are TGTGCCAGCAGCGTCCGGCTTAGCGGGGGTGCAGATACGCAGTATTTT. Supplemented by reference TRBV9 and TRBJ2-3, the full variable domain reads DSGVTQTPKHLITATGQRVTLRCSPRSGDLSVYWYQQSLDQGLQFLIQYYNGEERAKGNILERFSAQQFPDLHSELNLSSLELGDSALYFCASSVRLSGGADTQYFGPGTRLTVL.

This clonotype was counted between two and nine times. The chain employs TRBV9 and TRBJ2-6; D is unresolved. CDR1 is SGDLS and CDR2 is YYNGEE in the germline V gene. V was shortened by 3 bases and J by 0 bases, with 10 bases between the two germline ends. This CDR3 region has 16 residues. In nucleotides, the CDR3 is TGTGCCAGCAGCGCCTTTCAGAACTCTGGGGCCAACGTCCTGACTTTC. Protein: CASSAFQNSGANVLTF. Complete variable domain (other parts from reference TRBV9 and TRBJ2-6): DSGVTQTPKHLITATGQRVTLRCSPRSGDLSVYWYQQSLDQGLQFLIQYYNGEERAKGNILERFSAQQFPDLHSELNLSSLELGDSALYFCASSAFQNSGANVLTFGAGSRLTVL.

In its sample, this clonotype ranks as medium-sized. The rearrangement uses TRBV9 and TRBJ2-7, with 13 bases identical to TRBD2. The trim removed 4 bases at V and 3 bases at J, leaving 7 bases unmatched. The CDR3 has 16 residues. Per the germline V gene, CDR1 is SGDLS and CDR2 is YYNGEE. The CDR3 loop reads CASSPTSGGLYYEQYF. CDR3 DNA: TGTGCCAGCAGCCCGACTAGCGGGGGGCTATACTACGAGCAGTACTTC.

This clonotype was seen at least ten times. This sequence joins TRBV9 and TRBJ2-1; 10 bases fit TRBD2. Germline values: CDR1 SGDLS, CDR2 YYNGEE. The CDR3 sequence is 14 residues long. The V segment lost 2 bases and the J segment 6 bases; nucleotides outside the gene matches: 2. CDR3 DNA: TGTGCCAGCAGCGTCGGACTAGCGGCCAATGAGCAGTTCTTC. This codes for CASSVGLAANEQFF.

This clonotype was seen ten or more times. CDR3 sequence (DNA): TGTGCCAGCAGCGGCACTAGCGGGGGGGCCACGAATGAGCAGTTCTTC. It codes for CASSGTSGGATNEQFF. The V and J genes are TRBV9 and TRBJ2-1, with TRBD2 matching 13 bases. CDR1 is SGDLS and CDR2 is YYNGEE in the germline V gene. CDR3 size: 16 residues. V lost 3 bases, J lost 7 bases, and 7 bases stayed unmatched.

This clonotype was seen at least ten times. The V call is TRBV9, the J call TRBJ2-7; D call uncertain. Looked up from germline, CDR1 is SGDLS and CDR2 is YYNGEE. V was pared by 0 bases and J by 0 bases, with 10 bases between. There are 15 residues in the CDR3. The CDR3 loop is CASSVVGDSSYEQYF. The CDR3 DNA is TGTGCCAGCAGCGTAGTTGGGGATTCCTCCTACGAGCAGTACTTC.

This clonotype appeared many times. The chain's CDR3 is CARCRGVF. As DNA, the CDR3 is TGTGCACGCTGCAGGGGGGTTTTT. This chain links TRBV21-1 with TRBJ2-7; the listed D gene, TRBD1, was not tested against the DNA. TRBV21-1 counts as a pseudogene. This CDR3 comprises 8 residues.

This clonotype is labeled medium-sized. The chain recombines TRBV9 with TRBJ2-1; 8 positions match TRBD2. The CDR3 totals 17 residues. CDR1 and CDR2 (germline): SGDLS, YYNGEE. Trimming at V came to 0 bases and at J to 8 bases, leaving 13 bases not matched to a gene. Here the CDR3 DNA reads TGTGCCAGCAGCGTAGAATCGCGGGGGGAAGGGAGGGATGAGCAGTTCTTC. It is translated as CASSVESRGEGRDEQFF.

For the CDR3, the DNA is TGTGCCAGCAGCGCGGCTAGCGGGGGGAACACAGATACGCAGTATTTT. Its protein is CASSAASGGNTDTQYF. The V and J genes are TRBV9 and TRBJ2-3; 11 nucleotides line up with TRBD2. The CDR3 is made up of 16 amino acids. Germline V gene sequence: CDR1 SGDLS, CDR2 YYNGEE. J was trimmed by 2 bases and V by 3 bases; bases with no gene match: 5.

This clonotype is medium-sized by share. V is TRBV9 and J is TRBJ1-1; D is unresolved. Germline loops: CDR1 SGDLS, CDR2 YYNGEE. There are 15 residues in the CDR3. Trimming cost V 4 bases and J 4 bases, with 17 bases left between them. CDR3 coding DNA: TGTGCCAGCAGCCCCCGGGTGGAGGGTGCCACTGAAGCTTTCTTT. The encoded protein is CASSPRVEGATEAFF.

The V call is TRBV9, the J call TRBJ2-7; D is possibly TRBD1 or TRBD2 (5 bases each). The V end lost 0 bases, the J end lost 3 bases, and 13 bases lay between the germline ends. The CDR3 has 15 amino acids. Per the germline V gene, CDR1 is SGDLS and CDR2 is YYNGEE. The CDR3 is CASSVGRDHYYEQYF. DNA of the CDR3: TGTGCCAGCAGCGTAGGAAGGGACCACTACTACGAGCAGTACTTC.

This clonotype is deemed medium-sized. This chain joins TRBV9 and TRBJ2-7; D is uncertain. CDR1 and CDR2 (germline): SGDLS, YYNGEE. The CDR3 totals 12 residues. The V gene lost 3 bases and the J gene lost 0 bases, with 4 bases spanning the gap. The CDR3: CASSASSYEQYF. CDR3 nucleotide sequence: TGTGCCAGCAGCGCCTCCTCCTACGAGCAGTACTTC. The entire variable domain, with the rest obtained from reference TRBV9 and TRBJ2-7, is as follows: DSGVTQTPKHLITATGQRVTLRCSPRSGDLSVYWYQQSLDQGLQFLIQYYNGEERAKGNILERFSAQQFPDLHSELNLSSLELGDSALYFCASSASSYEQYFGPGTRLTVT.

This clonotype was observed at least ten times. The gene calls are TRBV9 and TRBJ2-3; no reliable D call. CDR3 size: 14 residues. Per germline, CDR1 SGDLS and CDR2 YYNGEE. With 3 bases removed from V and 0 bases from J, the gap between germline ends came to 8 bases. For the CDR3, the DNA is TGTGCCAGCAGCGAACAAGTAAGCACAGATACGCAGTATTTT. It specifies CASSEQVSTDTQYF.

This clonotype was observed at least ten times. The rearrangement links TRBV9 to TRBJ2-3; TRBD1 or TRBD2 may be the D gene (5 bases each). The V end lost 2 bases, the J end lost 0 bases, and 7 bases lay between the germline ends. The CDR3 contains 14 residues. Per the germline V gene, CDR1 is SGDLS and CDR2 is YYNGEE. CDR3 region: CASSVWGSTDTQYF. The CDR3 DNA sequence: TGTGCCAGCAGCGTCTGGGGGAGCACAGATACGCAGTATTTT.

This clonotype is categorized as medium-sized. This CDR3 is CASSKEGLREKLFF. CDR3 nucleotide sequence: TGTGCCAGCAGCAAAGAGGGTCTACGGGAAAAACTGTTTTTT. This chain uses TRBV21-1 with TRBJ1-4. TRBV21-1 is termed a pseudogene. The CDR3 runs 14 residues.